This passage covers 29 T cell receptor beta chains from one sample sequenced in a study of T cell responses to AZD1222 COVID-19 vaccine. Some clones are missing from TCRdb's copy, which holds only in-frame ones; the method was immunoSEQ multiplex PCR. This table has 120,000 or so clones, around nine tenths appearing once. The sample in question was peripheral blood, obtained on day 0 of MenACWY control vaccination. All receptors derive from an adult in good health.

The gene calls are TRBV28 and TRBJ2-2; 12 nucleotides line up with TRBD1. Germline loops: CDR1 MDHEN, CDR2 SYDVKM. This CDR3 contains 17 residues. V gave up 5 bases and J gave up 5 bases; unmatched junction bases: 9. The CDR3 DNA reads as TGTGCCAGCAGTAGCCGGGACAGGGGGCGCAGGACCGGGGAGCTGTTTTTT. It codes for CASSSRDRGRRTGELFF.

V and J are TRBV7-3 and TRBJ1-1, with D unresolved. V was cut by 5 bases and J by 2 bases, with 15 bases left in between. The germline V gene has CDR1 SGHTA and CDR2 FQGTGA. This CDR3 comprises 15 residues. DNA for the CDR3: TGTGCCAGCAGCCGCGACGGGCAGACAAACACTGAAGCTTTCTTT. Its translation is CASSRDGQTNTEAFF. Filled out from reference TRBV7-3 and TRBJ1-1, the complete variable domain reads GAGVSQTPSNKVTEKGKYVELRCDPISGHTALYWYRQSLGQGPEFLIYFQGTGAADDSGLPNDRFFAVRPEGSVSTLKIQRTERGDSAVYLCASSRDGQTNTEAFFGQGTRLTVV.

A word on this clone: A read error may explain this, as a much larger clone is one base away. The genes are TRBV30 and TRBJ1-3; D is unclear. Looked up from germline, CDR1 is GTSNPN and CDR2 is SVGIG (reference sequence). With 4 bases removed from V and 0 bases from J, the gap between germline ends came to 4 bases. This CDR3 spans 12 amino acids. The CDR3 coding sequence is TGTGCCTGGAAGGGCTCTGGAAACACCATATATTTT. Translating gives CAWKGSGNTIYF.

Only one count was recorded for this clone. The rearrangement joins TRBV3-1 (or the pseudogene TRBV3-2) to TRBJ1-6, with D unresolved. The CDR3 length is 13 residues. V shed 0 bases and J shed 7 bases, with 4 bases lying between them. The germline gives CDR1 LGHDT, CDR2 YNNKEL (reference sequence). The CDR3 region has the DNA TGTGCCAGCAGCCAAGAAGGCAATTCACCCCTCCACTTT. It yields the protein CASSQEGNSPLHF.

There are many counts of this clone. CDR3 nucleotides: TGTGCCAGCAGCTCCCCAGCCAGCGGAGAAGAGACCCAGTACTTC. Protein product: CASSSPASGEETQYF. This chain links TRBV5-4 with TRBJ2-5; D might be TRBD2 (5 bases). Trimming took off 3 bases at V and 3 bases at J, with 15 bases between the two ends. This CDR3 contains 15 residues. Germline V lookup: CDR1 SGHNT, CDR2 YYREEE (reference sequence).

This sequence joins TRBV12-3 or TRBV12-4 and TRBJ1-1; D is uncertain. The CDR3 runs to 13 residues. Trimming stripped 2 bases from V and 0 bases from J, with 4 bases between. The CDR3 spells CASSLSMNTEAFF. CDR3 DNA sequence: TGTGCCAGCAGTTTATCAATGAACACTGAAGCTTTCTTT.

V is TRBV7-2 and J is TRBJ2-7, with D possibly called TRBD1 or TRBD2 (5 bases each). The CDR3 covers 15 residues. V dropped 7 bases and J dropped 4 bases, with 20 bases sitting between them. Germline V gene data show CDR1 as SGHTA and CDR2 as FQGNSA. CDR3 residues: CASTERRGAGYEQYF. The DNA of the CDR3 is TGTGCCAGCACGGAGCGGAGAGGGGCCGGGTACGAGCAGTACTTC.

The genes are TRBV4-3 and TRBJ2-1; D is perhaps TRBD1 (6 bases). Germline V gene lookup returns CDR1 LGHNA and CDR2 YSLEER. The V end lost 0 bases, the J end lost 0 bases, and 9 bases lay between the germline ends. The CDR3 spans 16 residues. CDR3 sequence reads: CASSQDRGFSYNEQFF. In nucleotides, the CDR3 is TGCGCCAGCAGCCAAGATAGGGGGTTCTCCTACAATGAGCAGTTCTTC.

The chain joins TRBV5-3 to TRBJ1-2; TRBD1 aligns across 7 bases. TRBV5-3 is an ORF; its function is uncertain. V shed 1 base, J shed 4 bases, and the junction held 1 base outside the gene matches. The CDR3 loop spans 13 amino acids. CDR3 protein: CARSLNRGYGYTF. Written as DNA, the CDR3 is TGTGCCAGAAGCTTGAACAGGGGCTATGGCTACACCTTC.

The gene calls are TRBV5-4 and TRBJ2-7; 7 bases are a match to TRBD2. The CDR3 length is 12 residues. J was trimmed by 6 bases and V by 7 bases; bases with no gene match: 7. Germline V gene sequence: CDR1 SGHNT, CDR2 YYREEE (reference sequence). The CDR3 DNA reads TGTGCCAGCGGCCGGGACTACGGCGAGCAGTACTTC. It specifies CASGRDYGEQYF.

The chain combines TRBV2 with TRBJ2-2; 8 bases agree with TRBD2. Germline lookup yields CDR1 SNHLY and CDR2 FYNNEI. The CDR3 is 15 residues long. Trimming took 6 bases from V and 0 from J; bases not matched to a gene: 3. DNA of the CDR3: TGTGCCAGCAGGACTAGCGCCTCGAACACCGGGGAGCTGTTTTTT. Translating gives CASRTSASNTGELFF.

This sequence joins TRBV7-9 and TRBJ1-6; D gene unclear. The CDR3 has 13 residues. CDR1 is SEHNR and CDR2 is FQNEAQ in the germline V gene (reference sequence). V was cut by 1 base and J by 7 bases, with 5 bases left in between. The CDR3 bases are TGTGCCAGCAGCTTAGAGCCGAATTCACCCCTCCACTTT. This sequence encodes CASSLEPNSPLHF.

The chain employs TRBV30 and TRBJ2-4; no firm D call. V gave up 3 bases and J gave up 9 bases, with 15 bases separating them. The CDR3 has 13 amino acids. CDR1 GTSNPN and CDR2 SVGIG come from the germline V gene (reference sequence). CDR3 coding DNA: TGTGCCTGGAGCCGAAATTCTTTGCTCATTCAGTACTTC. It is translated as CAWSRNSLLIQYF. The full variable domain, in which reference TRBV30 and TRBJ2-4 provide the parts outside the CDR3, is SQTIHQWPATLVQPVGSPLSLECTVEGTSNPNLYWYRQAAGRGLQLLFYSVGIGQISSEVPQNLSASRPQDRQFILSSKKLLLSDSGFYLCAWSRNSLLIQYFGAGTRLSVL.

The genes are TRBV5-1 and TRBJ1-6, with TRBD1 as a possible D gene (6 bases). Trimming stripped 2 bases from V and 7 bases from J, with 13 bases between. Germline lookup yields CDR1 SGHRS and CDR2 YFSETQ. The CDR3 loop spans 15 amino acids. This CDR3 is CASSLAGTMNSPLHF. In nucleotides, the CDR3 is TGCGCCAGCAGCTTAGCCGGGACAATGAATTCACCCCTCCACTTT.

The genes are TRBV3-1 (or the pseudogene TRBV3-2) and TRBJ2-7; D not certain. CDR1 LGHDT and CDR2 YNNKEL come from the germline V gene (reference sequence). This CDR3 has 11 amino acids. V was trimmed by 2 bases and J by 4 bases, leaving 3 bases between them. The CDR3 region has the DNA TGTGCCAGCAGCCAACGTTACGAGCAGTACTTC. The encoded protein is CASSQRYEQYF.

The chain has TRBV19 and TRBJ2-7; D is unresolved. The CDR3 is made up of 12 amino acids. Germline CDR1 and CDR2: LNHDA and SQIVND (reference sequence). The V and J ends lost 4 bases and 2 bases respectively, with 6 bases between them. CDR3 region: CASSNTAYEQYF. The CDR3, as DNA: TGTGCCAGTAGTAACACAGCCTACGAGCAGTACTTC.

This clone was detected only once. V usage is TRBV27 and J usage is TRBJ2-1, with D perhaps TRBD2 (5 bases). CDR3 length: 16 amino acids. In germline, CDR1 is MNHEY, CDR2 SMNVEV (reference sequence). With 6 bases removed from V and 0 bases from J, the gap between germline ends came to 15 bases. CDR3 in DNA: TGTGCCAGCAGCTATCAGCGGACGAGCTCCTACAATGAGCAGTTCTTC. Encoded protein: CASSYQRTSSYNEQFF.

The genes are TRBV3-1 (or the pseudogene TRBV3-2) and TRBJ2-2; 8 bases are a match to TRBD2. This CDR3 spans 16 amino acids. Germline V gives CDR1 LGHDT, CDR2 YNNKEL (reference sequence). After removal of 4 bases from V and 0 bases from J, the junction contained 4 bases not matched to a gene. The DNA of the CDR3 is TGTGCCAGCAGCCGAGTAGCGGGATCGAACACCGGGGAGCTGTTTTTT. Protein product: CASSRVAGSNTGELFF.

This chain's CDR3 is CASMLAEGTDTQYF. The CDR3, as DNA: TGTGCCAGCATGCTAGCGGAAGGCACAGATACGCAGTATTTT. V gene TRBV6-5 combines with J gene TRBJ2-3, with 7 bases fitting TRBD2. The germline V gene encodes CDR1 MNHEY and CDR2 SVGAGI. The CDR3 has 14 residues. V gave up 7 bases and J gave up 1 base; unmatched junction bases: 5.

The chain combines TRBV7-9 with TRBJ1-1, with a possible D match to TRBD1 (5 bases). Trimming left V 7 bases short and J 5 bases short, with 17 bases between. The CDR3 sequence is 14 residues long. Germline CDR1 is SEHNR and CDR2 is FQNEAQ (reference sequence). Here the CDR3 DNA reads TGTGCCAGCAACCGGGGAGGGGATGGGACTGAAGCTTTCTTT. Amino acids: CASNRGGDGTEAFF. The full variable domain, completed using reference TRBV7-9 and TRBJ1-1, is DTGVSQNPRHKITKRGQNVTFRCDPISEHNRLYWYRQTLGQGPEFLTYFQNEAQLEKSRLLSDRFSAERPKGSFSTLEIQRTEQGDSAMYLCASNRGGDGTEAFFGQGTRLTVV.

This chain's CDR3 is CASSWGWGADTGELFF. CDR3 in DNA: TGCGCCAGCAGCTGGGGATGGGGAGCGGACACCGGGGAGCTGTTTTTT. The V call is TRBV5-1, the J call TRBJ2-2, with D maybe TRBD2 (5 bases). This CDR3 contains 16 residues. V was trimmed by 3 bases and J by 3 bases, leaving 15 bases between them. Germline V gives CDR1 SGHRS, CDR2 YFSETQ.

This clone was detected only a few times. The rearrangement links TRBV28 to TRBJ2-1; 16 bases line up with TRBD2. The junction had 8 bases not matched to a gene; V was cut back by 7 bases and J by 2 bases. Germline V gene lookup returns CDR1 MDHEN and CDR2 SYDVKM. CDR3 size: 18 residues. CDR3 in amino acids: CASTTGTSGRVAYNEQFF. The CDR3 coding sequence is TGTGCCAGCACGACCGGGACTAGCGGGAGGGTCGCCTACAATGAGCAGTTCTTC.

The genes are TRBV6-5 and TRBJ1-3; the D is unclear. V was trimmed by 6 bases and J by 11 bases, leaving 11 bases between them. This CDR3 has 11 residues. Germline assignment: CDR1 MNHEY and CDR2 SVGAGI. CDR3 bases: TGTGCCAGCAGCTCCAAGGACGCCATATATTTT. Its translation is CASSSKDAIYF.

This sequence joins TRBV5-6 and TRBJ2-4; D could derive from TRBD1 or TRBD2 (5 bases each). Germline loops: CDR1 SGHDT, CDR2 YYEEEE. V was trimmed by 1 base and J by 0 bases, leaving 11 bases between them. The CDR3 consists of 16 residues. The CDR3 loop is CASSLRGVLAKNIQYF. In DNA, the CDR3 is TGTGCCAGCAGCTTGAGAGGGGTCCTAGCCAAAAACATTCAGTACTTC. The entire variable domain, with the rest obtained from reference TRBV5-6 and TRBJ2-4, is as follows: DAGVTQSPTHLIKTRGQQVTLRCSPKSGHDTVSWYQQALGQGPQFIFQYYEEEERQRGNFPDRFSGHQFPNYSSELNVNALLLGDSALYLCASSLRGVLAKNIQYFGAGTRLSVL.

V is TRBV3-1 (or the pseudogene TRBV3-2) and J is TRBJ1-2, with D uncertain. Germline CDR1 reads LGHDT; CDR2 reads YNNKEL (reference sequence). The CDR3 consists of 16 residues. V was pared by 0 bases and J by 4 bases, with 15 bases between. CDR3 bases: TGTGCCAGCAGCCAAGATCGCCCCTTTCGGGGCTATGGCTACACCTTC. The encoded protein is CASSQDRPFRGYGYTF.

This rearrangement joins TRBV7-6 to TRBJ2-7, with a possible D match to TRBD1 (5 bases). This CDR3 is 14 amino acids long. V was trimmed by 5 bases and J by 3 bases, leaving 14 bases between them. Germline V lookup: CDR1 SGHVS, CDR2 FNYEAQ. The chain's CDR3 is CASSVDEGVYEQYF. The CDR3 nucleotides read TGTGCCAGCAGCGTCGATGAAGGGGTCTACGAGCAGTACTTC. Together with reference TRBV7-6 and TRBJ2-7, the CDR3 gives the full variable domain: GAGVSQSPRYKVTKRGQDVALRCDPISGHVSLYWYRQALGQGPEFLTYFNYEAQQDKSGLPNDRFSAERPEGSISTLTIQRTEQRDSAMYRCASSVDEGVYEQYFGPGTRLTVT.

The chain links TRBV7-9 to TRBJ1-2; D ambiguous. Germline V gene data show CDR1 as SEHNR and CDR2 as FQNEAQ (reference sequence). V lost 8 bases and J lost 5, with 12 bases in between. This CDR3 is built from 12 residues. The CDR3 is CASPPPRYGYTF. In nucleotides, the CDR3 is TGTGCCAGCCCGCCGCCCCGATATGGCTACACCTTC.

V usage is TRBV5-1 and J usage is TRBJ2-7; D gene unclear. The CDR3 length is 14 residues. Germline V gene data show CDR1 as SGHRS and CDR2 as YFSETQ. V was clipped by 0 bases and J by 1 base, with 8 bases between them. The chain's CDR3 is CASSLAYGSYEQYF. DNA of the CDR3: TGCGCCAGCAGCTTGGCCTACGGGTCCTACGAGCAGTACTTC.

The J gene is TRBJ1-1, the V gene TRBV29-1; the match to TRBD1 covers 8 bases. Germline CDR1 reads SQVTM; CDR2 reads ANQGSEA. V lost 5 bases to trimming and J lost 10 bases; unmatched junction nucleotides: 9. This CDR3 comprises 12 residues. CDR3 sequence: CSVSGQGRGAFF. The CDR3 nucleotides are TGCAGCGTTTCTGGACAGGGTCGGGGAGCTTTCTTT.